Sequencing of this T cell receptor beta chain was carried out in a study of CDR3 diversity in severe acne. TCRdb reprocessed the PCR reads with MiXCR, giving one entry per CDR3 protein. The table shows around 100,000 distinct CDR3 sequences, with 51% occurring only once. Germline V gives CDR1 SGHTA, CDR2 FQGNSA. There are 13 residues in the CDR3. Trimming left V 2 bases short and J 5 bases short, with 6 bases between. The rearrangement uses TRBV7-2 and TRBJ2-2, with no clear D. This TCR derives from a male donor with acne. The specimen sequenced was blood. The CDR3 DNA reads TGTGCCAGCAGCTTACCGGGTACCGGGGAGCTGTTTTTT. Its translation: CASSLPGTGELFF. Supplemented by reference TRBV7-2 and TRBJ2-2, the full variable domain reads GAGVSQSPSNKVTEKGKDVELRCDPISGHTALYWYRQSLGQGLEFLIYFQGNSAPDKSGLPSDRFSAERTGGSVSTLTIQRTQQEDSAVYLCASSLPGTGELFFGEGSRLTVL.